This is a list of T cell receptor beta chains from one sample in a study of CD4 T cells in relation to SARS-CoV-2 and coronaviruses. What these receptors recognize is not known. Assay used: immunoSEQ multiplex PCR; TCRdb lists only in-frame clones, some missing. The sample lists around 20,000 clones, 60% to 80% seen once, with roughly a quarter in the top ten. Sequenced material: CD4+ T cells from PBMCs, cultured in vitro. The source is a human donor in good health. The CDR3 runs from the conserved cysteine through the conserved F or W. A D gene is named only where the DNA matches it firmly. Size values are once, few and many counts, or a class for expanded clones, and some rows have none.

V gene	J gene	clone size	D gene	CDR3 protein	CDR3 DNA
TRBV5-1	TRBJ2-3	NA	NA	CASSLSQTSTDTQYF	TGCGCCAGCAGCTTGTCCCAGACAAGCACAGATACGCAGTATTTT
TRBV3-1/TRBV3-2	TRBJ1-2	NA	TRBD1	CASSHRTGGGYTF	TGTGCCAGCAGCCATCGGACAGGTGGGGGCTACACCTTC
TRBV21-1	TRBJ1-5	NA	NA	CASSKVVSPGGQPQHF	TGTGCCAGCAGCAAAGTGGTTTCTCCGGGGGGCCAGCCCCAGCATTTT
TRBV20-1	TRBJ1-1	NA	NA	CSVYGNTEAFF	TGCAGTGTTTACGGGAACACTGAAGCTTTCTTT
TRBV6-5	TRBJ1-2	NA	TRBD1	CASVRQGNYGYTF	TGTGCCAGCGTCAGACAGGGAAACTATGGCTACACCTTC
TRBV4-2	TRBJ2-1	once	TRBD2	CASSQDHFISGGYNEQFF	TGTGCCAGCAGCCAAGATCATTTTATTAGCGGGGGATACAATGAGCAGTTCTTC
TRBV25-1	TRBJ2-7	NA	NA	CASGAGGFTYEQYF	TGTGCCAGCGGAGCCGGCGGGTTTACCTACGAGCAGTACTTC
TRBV5-6	TRBJ2-7	NA	TRBD1	CASSLAQGVSYEQYF	TGTGCCAGCAGCTTGGCCCAGGGGGTCTCCTACGAGCAGTACTTC
TRBV11-3	TRBJ2-1	few	TRBD2	CASSSGLAGAGEQFF	TGTGCCAGCAGCTCCGGACTAGCGGGAGCCGGGGAGCAGTTCTTC
TRBV6-6	TRBJ2-7	NA	TRBD1	CASSWPSTGGIGEQYF	TGTGCCAGCAGTTGGCCCTCAACAGGGGGCATAGGCGAGCAGTACTTC
TRBV9	TRBJ2-3	NA	TRBD2	CASSAPPAGAVDTQYF	TGTGCCAGCAGCGCCCCCCCCGCGGGAGCGGTGGATACGCAGTATTTT
TRBV6-5	TRBJ1-5	NA	NA	CAGAPDRNQPQHF	TGTGCCGGGGCACCCGATCGCAATCAGCCCCAGCATTTT
TRBV2	TRBJ2-1	NA	TRBD2	CASSEGLAGGTEQFF	TGTGCCAGCAGTGAAGGACTAGCGGGAGGCACTGAGCAGTTCTTC
TRBV24-1	TRBJ2-1	NA	TRBD1	CATSGTGRHEQFF	TGTGCCACCTCCGGGACAGGGCGCCATGAGCAGTTCTTC
TRBV30	TRBJ2-3	NA	NA	CAWTAGSTDTQYF	TGTGCCTGGACGGCGGGTAGCACAGATACGCAGTATTTT
TRBV2	TRBJ1-5	NA	NA	CASSQGGNQPQHF	TGTGCCAGCAGTCAGGGAGGCAATCAGCCCCAGCATTTT
TRBV28	TRBJ2-7	NA	NA	CASSRGGGNPYEQYF	TGTGCCAGCTCCCGGGGAGGCGGGAACCCCTACGAGCAGTACTTC
TRBV5-1	TRBJ2-3	few	NA	CASGITDTQYF	TGCGCCAGCGGGATCACAGATACGCAGTATTTT
TRBV10-1	TRBJ2-7	NA	NA	CASSERGAGGQYF	TGCGCCAGCAGTGAGCGCGGGGCCGGCGGGCAGTACTTC
TRBV15	TRBJ2-1	NA	NA	CATSPAINEQFF	TGTGCCACCAGCCCCGCCATCAATGAGCAGTTCTTC
TRBV4-1	TRBJ1-4	few	NA	CASSLRTLTNEKLFF	TGCGCCAGCAGCCTCCGGACACTAACTAATGAAAAACTGTTTTTT
TRBV29-1	TRBJ1-2	few	NA	CSVEGRARAGYTF	TGCAGCGTTGAAGGGCGGGCCAGGGCCGGCTACACCTTC
TRBV10-1	TRBJ1-1	few	NA	CASSETVNTEAFF	TGCGCCAGCAGTGAGACGGTGAACACTGAAGCTTTCTTT
TRBV18	TRBJ1-2	NA	NA	CASSLSRGGYTF	TGTGCCAGCTCACTTTCAAGGGGTGGCTACACCTTC
TRBV5-1	TRBJ1-2	NA	TRBD1	CASSPGQGSVGGYTF	TGCGCCAGCAGCCCGGGACAGGGGTCTGTTGGTGGCTACACCTTC
TRBV2	TRBJ1-2	NA	NA	CASSDRTVYGYTF	TGTGCCAGCAGTGACAGGACTGTCTATGGCTACACCTTC
TRBV4-1	TRBJ1-2	NA	NA	CASSQVLGILTATPYYGYTF	TGCGCCAGCAGCCAAGTTTTAGGGATTCTGACAGCGACCCCCTACTATGGCTACACCTTC
TRBV12-3/TRBV12-4	TRBJ2-7	NA	TRBD1	CASSAAGGMEQYF	TGTGCCAGCAGTGCCGCAGGGGGCATGGAGCAGTACTTC
TRBV27	TRBJ1-6	NA	NA	CASRYTGSSTPLHF	TGTGCCAGCAGGTATACAGGGTCCAGTACACCCCTCCACTTT
TRBV11-3	TRBJ2-1	NA	NA	CASSLGGRTEQFF	TGTGCCAGCAGCTTAGGGGGTAGGACTGAGCAGTTCTTC
TRBV19	TRBJ2-2	NA	NA	CASSMNTIPNTGELFF	TGTGCCAGTAGTATGAACACGATACCGAACACCGGGGAGCTGTTTTTT
TRBV7-3	TRBJ2-1	NA	NA	CASSPTRRISYNEQFF	TGTGCCAGCAGCCCCACTCGCCGTATCTCCTACAATGAGCAGTTCTTC
TRBV19	TRBJ2-2	NA	NA	CASSLNTGELFF	TGTGCCAGTAGTCTTAACACCGGGGAGCTGTTTTTT
TRBV30	TRBJ1-2	NA	NA	CAWSVLGGFEYGYTF	TGTGCCTGGAGTGTACTAGGAGGTTTTGAGTATGGCTACACCTTC
TRBV3-1/TRBV3-2	TRBJ2-2	NA	NA	CASSQIDLGTIYTGELFF	TGTGCCAGCAGCCAGATCGACCTCGGGACGATTTACACCGGGGAGCTGTTTTTT
TRBV12-3/TRBV12-4	TRBJ1-5	few	NA	CASSLESGPQHF	TGTGCCAGCAGTTTAGAAAGTGGGCCCCAGCATTTT
TRBV7-2	TRBJ2-3	NA	TRBD2	CASSLVGLAGSFTDTQYF	TGTGCCAGCAGCTTAGTCGGACTAGCGGGTTCCTTCACAGATACGCAGTATTTT
TRBV28	TRBJ2-2	NA	NA	CASSLGAPGELFF	TGTGCCAGCAGTCTGGGGGCCCCCGGGGAGCTGTTTTTT
TRBV5-8	TRBJ2-7	NA	NA	CASSGEVYGEQYF	TGTGCCAGCAGCGGCGAGGTGTACGGCGAGCAGTACTTC
TRBV19	TRBJ2-7	NA	TRBD1	CASSTRQGSYEQYF	TGTGCCAGTAGTACACGACAGGGATCCTACGAGCAGTACTTC
TRBV5-1	TRBJ1-5	NA	TRBD1	CASSHNRGKQPQHF	TGCGCCAGCAGCCACAACAGGGGGAAACAGCCCCAGCATTTT
TRBV27	TRBJ2-5	NA	NA	CASSPRVAWETQYF	TGTGCCAGCAGTCCCCGAGTGGCCTGGGAGACCCAGTACTTC
TRBV7-3	TRBJ2-5	NA	TRBD2	CASSPGVAGKETQYF	TGTGCCAGCAGCCCGGGGGTAGCGGGAAAAGAGACCCAGTACTTC
TRBV18	TRBJ1-6	NA	NA	CASSPPNRGIDKSPLHF	TGTGCCAGCTCACCACCAAATCGAGGAATAGATAAATCACCCCTCCACTTT
TRBV19	TRBJ2-7	NA	TRBD1	CASKLGTGYYEQYF	TGTGCCAGCAAACTAGGGACAGGGTACTACGAGCAGTACTTC
TRBV11-3	TRBJ2-1	NA	NA	CASSLGQKYNEQFF	TGTGCCAGCAGCTTAGGGCAGAAGTACAATGAGCAGTTCTTC
TRBV30	TRBJ1-5	NA	NA	CAWSPHRVQPQHF	TGTGCCTGGAGTCCCCACAGGGTACAGCCCCAGCATTTT
TRBV10-2	TRBJ2-3	NA	TRBD2	CASSESRLAGGLDTQYF	TGCGCCAGCAGTGAGTCAAGACTAGCGGGAGGTCTAGATACGCAGTATTTT
TRBV7-9	TRBJ1-3	NA	NA	CASIDRQNTIYF	TGTGCCAGCATCGACAGGCAAAACACCATATATTTT
TRBV5-1	TRBJ2-1	NA	TRBD1	CASSLTGTVGDEQFF	TGCGCCAGCAGCTTGACCGGGACAGTTGGGGATGAGCAGTTCTTC
TRBV18	TRBJ2-7	NA	TRBD2	CASSPGTSGIHEQYF	TGTGCCAGCTCACCCGGGACTAGCGGGATCCACGAGCAGTACTTC
TRBV5-1	TRBJ1-1	NA	NA	CASSLAGTLNTEAFF	TGCGCCAGCAGCTTGGCCGGGACACTGAACACTGAAGCTTTCTTT
TRBV6-5	TRBJ1-2	NA	NA	CASTGFGGYTF	TGTGCCAGCACAGGGTTTGGTGGCTACACCTTC
TRBV24-1	TRBJ2-2	NA	NA	CATSERGNTGELFF	TGTGCCACCAGTGAACGGGGGAACACCGGGGAGCTGTTTTTT
TRBV5-1	TRBJ2-3	NA	NA	CASSLVPDSSTDTQYF	TGCGCCAGCAGCTTGGTTCCGGACTCTAGCACAGATACGCAGTATTTT
TRBV2	TRBJ1-3	NA	NA	CASSEMGSAGNTIYF	TGTGCCAGCAGTGAAATGGGGTCGGCTGGAAACACCATATATTTT
TRBV7-9	TRBJ2-5	once	NA	CASSGQETQYF	TGTGCCAGCTCAGGGCAAGAGACCCAGTACTTC
TRBV27	TRBJ1-1	NA	NA	CASSSYLMNTEAFF	TGTGCCAGCAGTTCCTACTTAATGAACACTGAAGCTTTCTTT
TRBV5-1	TRBJ2-3	NA	TRBD2	CASSLAGLAGGQIPGDTQYF	TGCGCCAGCAGCTTGGCGGGACTAGCGGGAGGCCAAATCCCGGGGGATACGCAGTATTTT